This entry lists 4 T cell receptor beta chains sequenced from one sample in a study of blood T cell repertoires in COVID-19. Here immunoSEQ multiplex PCR was the method, and the copy in TCRdb shows in-frame clones only, minus some. The sample comprises approximately 72,000 clones, 85% of which are singletons, and about 23% rests with the top ten. Sequences were obtained from peripheral blood. These receptors all come from a middle-aged man with acute or convalescent COVID-19.

The CDR3 sequence: CASSIGTSGNTDTQYF. The CDR3 DNA is TGCGCCAGCAGCATAGGGACTAGCGGTAACACAGATACGCAGTATTTT. The V gene is TRBV5-1, the J gene TRBJ2-3; 11 nucleotides agree with TRBD2. Germline V gene data show CDR1 as SGHRS and CDR2 as YFSETQ. Trimming cost V 4 bases and J 2 bases; bases outside gene matches: 6. This CDR3 comprises 16 residues.

This chain links TRBV19 with TRBJ2-7, with 10 bases that match TRBD1. The germline V gene has CDR1 LNHDA and CDR2 SQIVND (reference sequence). Trimming at V came to 4 bases and at J to 5 bases, leaving 11 bases not matched to a gene. CDR3 length equals 16 residues. DNA for the CDR3: TGTGCCAGTAGTAGGGTGTGGGGACAGGGGAAGGACGAGCAGTACTTC. It encodes CASSRVWGQGKDEQYF.

The rearrangement uses TRBV2 and TRBJ2-7; TRBD2 matches 11 bases. This CDR3 is 15 amino acids long. Germline V CDR1 and CDR2: SNHLY, FYNNEI. Trimming took 3 bases from V and 3 from J; bases not matched to a gene: 4. CDR3 sequence reads: CASSEGTSGYYEQYF. CDR3 bases: TGTGCCAGCAGTGAGGGGACTAGCGGATACTACGAGCAGTACTTC.

The DNA for the CDR3 is TGTGCCAGCAGTTACCCGACAGGGGATGACAACACTGAAGCTTTCTTT. Protein product: CASSYPTGDDNTEAFF. This rearrangement joins TRBV6-6 to TRBJ1-1, with 8 bases lining up with TRBD1. From germline, CDR1 is MNHNY and CDR2 SVGAGI (reference sequence). The CDR3 is 16 amino acids. The V and J ends lost 2 bases and 2 bases, in that order; junction bases with no gene match: 7.